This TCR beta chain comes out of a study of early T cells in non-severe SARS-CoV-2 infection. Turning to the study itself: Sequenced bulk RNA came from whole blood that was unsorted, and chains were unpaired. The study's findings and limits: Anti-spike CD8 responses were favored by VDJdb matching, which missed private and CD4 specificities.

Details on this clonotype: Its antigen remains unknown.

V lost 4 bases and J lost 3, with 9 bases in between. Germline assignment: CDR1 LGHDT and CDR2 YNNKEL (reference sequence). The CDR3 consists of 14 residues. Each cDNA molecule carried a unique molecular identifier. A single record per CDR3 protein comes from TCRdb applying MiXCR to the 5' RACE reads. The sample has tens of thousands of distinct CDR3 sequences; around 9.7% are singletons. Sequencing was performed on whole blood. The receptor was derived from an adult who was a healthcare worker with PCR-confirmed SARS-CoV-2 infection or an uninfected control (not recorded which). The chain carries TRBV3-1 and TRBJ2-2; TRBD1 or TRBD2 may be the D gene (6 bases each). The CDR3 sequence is CASSPGGHTGELFF. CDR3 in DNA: TGTGCCAGCAGCCCCGGGGGCCACACCGGGGAGCTGTTTTTT.